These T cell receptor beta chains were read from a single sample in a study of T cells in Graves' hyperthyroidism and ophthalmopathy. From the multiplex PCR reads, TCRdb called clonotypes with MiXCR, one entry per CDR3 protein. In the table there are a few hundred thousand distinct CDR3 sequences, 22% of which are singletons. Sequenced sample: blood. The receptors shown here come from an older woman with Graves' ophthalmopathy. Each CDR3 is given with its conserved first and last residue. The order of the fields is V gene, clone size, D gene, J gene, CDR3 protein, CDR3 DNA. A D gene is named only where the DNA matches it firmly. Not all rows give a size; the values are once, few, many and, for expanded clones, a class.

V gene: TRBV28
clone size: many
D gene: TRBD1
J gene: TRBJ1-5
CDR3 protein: CASSPEPDPGGVRKQPQHF
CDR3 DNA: TGTGCCAGCAGCCCCGAGCCCGATCCAGGGGGCGTAAGGAAACAGCCCCAGCATTTT

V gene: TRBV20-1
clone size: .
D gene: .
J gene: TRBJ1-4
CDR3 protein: CSARRGEKLFF
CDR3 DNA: TGCAGTGCACGGAGGGGGGAAAAACTGTTTTTT

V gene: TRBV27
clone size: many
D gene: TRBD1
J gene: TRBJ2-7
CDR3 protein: CASRRGQQIYEQYF
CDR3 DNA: TGTGCCAGCAGGAGGGGACAGCAGATCTACGAGCAGTACTTC

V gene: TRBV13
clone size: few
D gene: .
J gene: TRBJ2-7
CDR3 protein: CASSTHSYEQYF
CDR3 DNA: TGTGCCAGCAGCACCCACTCCTACGAGCAGTACTTC

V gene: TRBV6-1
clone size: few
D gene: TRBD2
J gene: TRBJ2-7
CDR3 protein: CASSPPGLAGVKEQYF
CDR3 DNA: TGTGCCAGCAGTCCCCCGGGACTAGCGGGAGTAAAGGAGCAGTACTTC

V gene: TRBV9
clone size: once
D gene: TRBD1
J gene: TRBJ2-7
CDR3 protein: CASSVVGQGKYEQYF
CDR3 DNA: TGTGCCAGCAGCGTAGTGGGACAGGGTAAGTACGAGCAGTACTTC

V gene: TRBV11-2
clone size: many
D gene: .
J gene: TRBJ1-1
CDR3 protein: CASSLEYQDTEAFF
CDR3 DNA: TGTGCCAGCAGCTTAGAGTACCAAGACACTGAAGCTTTCTTT

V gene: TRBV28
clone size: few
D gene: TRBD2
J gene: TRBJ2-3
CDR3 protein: CASSFRGAGGDTQYF
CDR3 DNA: TGTGCCAGCAGTTTCCGAGGGGCGGGAGGGGATACGCAGTATTTT

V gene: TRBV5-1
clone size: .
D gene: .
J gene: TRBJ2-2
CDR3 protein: CASSLMSQTGELFF
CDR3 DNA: TGCGCCAGCAGCTTGATGTCCCAAACCGGGGAGCTGTTTTTT

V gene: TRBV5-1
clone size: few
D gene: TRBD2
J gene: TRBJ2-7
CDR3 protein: CASSLGGTNDEQYF
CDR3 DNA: TGCGCCAGCAGCTTGGGGGGGACTAATGACGAGCAGTACTTC

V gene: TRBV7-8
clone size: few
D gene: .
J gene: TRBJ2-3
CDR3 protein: CASNLRSGWDQVRTDTQYF
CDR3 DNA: TGTGCCAGCAACTTAAGGAGCGGGTGGGACCAAGTCCGCACAGATACGCAGTATTTT

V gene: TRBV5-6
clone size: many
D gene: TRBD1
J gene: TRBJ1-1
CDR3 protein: CASSLPGQGFNTEAFF
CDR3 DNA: TGTGCCAGCAGCTTGCCTGGACAGGGATTTAACACTGAAGCTTTCTTT

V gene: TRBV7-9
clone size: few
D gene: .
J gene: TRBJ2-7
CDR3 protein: CASSPLTGEQYF
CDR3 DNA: TGTGCCAGCAGCCCCCTAACCGGAGAGCAGTACTTC

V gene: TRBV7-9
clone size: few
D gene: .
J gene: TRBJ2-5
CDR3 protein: CASSSQTTVLYF
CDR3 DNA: TGTGCCAGCAGCTCCCAGACGACAGTACTGTACTTC

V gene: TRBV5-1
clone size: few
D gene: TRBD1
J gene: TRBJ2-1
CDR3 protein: CASSFSGTGSNEQFF
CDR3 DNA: TGCGCCAGCAGCTTTTCCGGGACAGGGTCGAATGAGCAGTTCTTC

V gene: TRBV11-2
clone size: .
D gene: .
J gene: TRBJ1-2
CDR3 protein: CASSLGGVKGYTF
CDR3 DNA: TGTGCCAGCAGCTTAGGCGGGGTTAAAGGCTACACCTTC

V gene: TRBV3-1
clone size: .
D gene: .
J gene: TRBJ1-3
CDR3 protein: CASSQIGGAGNTIYF
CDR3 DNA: TGTGCCAGCAGCCAGATCGGGGGCGCGGGAAACACCATATATTTT

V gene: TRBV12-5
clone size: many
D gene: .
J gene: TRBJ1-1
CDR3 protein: CASGERPMNTEAFF
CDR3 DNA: TGTGCTAGTGGCGAACGGCCAATGAACACTGAAGCTTTCTTT

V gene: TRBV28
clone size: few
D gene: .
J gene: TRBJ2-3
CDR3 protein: CASIGAEPRHSLTQYF
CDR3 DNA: TGTGCCAGCATTGGGGCGGAGCCTCGCCATTCACTTACGCAGTATTTT